Listed below are T cell receptor beta chains from one sample, sequenced in a study of blood T cells in healthy people across ages. TCRdb recomputed calls from the 5' RACE reads with MiXCR, one row per CDR3 protein. The table includes hundreds of thousands of distinct CDR3 sequences, around a fifth detected once. The material sequenced was blood. Receptor source: a man between 65 and 85 years old in good health. CDR3s include the opening cysteine and the closing phenylalanine or tryptophan. A D gene is named only where the DNA matches it firmly. Only some rows state a clone size, as once, few, many or a class for expanded clones.

V: TRBV6-2/TRBV6-3; size: many; J: TRBJ1-4; D: NA; DNA: TGTGCCAGCAGCGCTCCGGGACGGGGAAATGAAAAACTGTTTTTT; CDR3: CASSAPGRGNEKLFF
V: TRBV20-1; size: NA; J: TRBJ1-1; D: NA; DNA: TGCAGTGCTAGCGGGACCGTGGTATGGGGCACTGAAGCTTTCTTT; CDR3: CSASGTVVWGTEAFF
V: TRBV29-1; size: few; J: TRBJ1-1; D: NA; DNA: TGCAGCGTTGAAGGGGGGGAAGCTTTCTTT; CDR3: CSVEGGEAFF
V: TRBV20-1; size: NA; J: TRBJ2-1; D: TRBD2; DNA: TGCAGTGCTAGTGAGCGGGAGGTTAGTAGTGAGCAGTTCTTC; CDR3: CSASEREVSSEQFF
V: TRBV5-4; size: NA; J: TRBJ2-7; D: TRBD1; DNA: TGTGCCAGCAGCTCGTCGTACGGGACAGCTATCTACGAGCAGTACTTC; CDR3: CASSSSYGTAIYEQYF
V: TRBV9; size: NA; J: TRBJ2-2; D: NA; DNA: TGTGCCAGCAGCGTAGACGGGCACAACACCGGGGAGCTGTTTTTT; CDR3: CASSVDGHNTGELFF
V: TRBV12-3/TRBV12-4; size: many; J: TRBJ2-6; D: NA; DNA: TGTGCCAGCAGTTTAGCCGTCACCGGGGCCAACGTCCTGACTTTC; CDR3: CASSLAVTGANVLTF
V: TRBV24-1; size: NA; J: TRBJ1-4; D: TRBD1; DNA: TGTGCCACCAGTGATTCTTCCGGGACAGGCGAAAAACTGTTTTTT; CDR3: CATSDSSGTGEKLFF
V: TRBV4-3; size: NA; J: TRBJ2-7; D: NA; DNA: TGCGCCAGCAGCCAAGATATAACTTACGAGCAGTACTTC; CDR3: CASSQDITYEQYF
V: TRBV28; size: NA; J: TRBJ1-3; D: NA; DNA: TGTGCCAGCAACATCTCGGGACCGAACTCTGGAAACACCATATATTTT; CDR3: CASNISGPNSGNTIYF
V: TRBV28; size: few; J: TRBJ1-3; D: NA; DNA: TGTGCCAGCAGCGAAGGGGGGTTCTCTGGAAACACCATATATTTT; CDR3: CASSEGGFSGNTIYF
V: TRBV20-1; size: many; J: TRBJ2-2; D: TRBD2; DNA: TGCAGTGCTCCAGATACTAGCGGGAGATTGGCCGGGGAGCTGTTTTTT; CDR3: CSAPDTSGRLAGELFF
V: TRBV3-1; size: NA; J: TRBJ1-3; D: NA; DNA: TGTGCCAGCAGCCAAGTCTACTCTGGAAACACCATATATTTT; CDR3: CASSQVYSGNTIYF
V: TRBV4-2; size: NA; J: TRBJ1-2; D: NA; DNA: TGTGCCAGCAGCCAAGAGAGGGCGGGGAGCTATGGCTACACCTTC; CDR3: CASSQERAGSYGYTF
V: TRBV10-2; size: few; J: TRBJ2-1; D: TRBD2; DNA: TGCGCCAGCAGTAAAGGACTAGCGGGAGCTAGCTCCTACAATGAGCAGTTCTTC; CDR3: CASSKGLAGASSYNEQFF
V: TRBV3-1; size: NA; J: TRBJ2-1; D: TRBD2; DNA: TGTGCCAGCAGCCAAGGGAATTCGGGAGGGATCTACAATGAGCAGTTCTTC; CDR3: CASSQGNSGGIYNEQFF
V: TRBV11-2; size: NA; J: TRBJ1-1; D: TRBD1; DNA: TGTGCCAGCAGCTTAGTGAACAGGGGCACTGAAGCTTTCTTT; CDR3: CASSLVNRGTEAFF
V: TRBV7-8; size: many; J: TRBJ2-7; D: TRBD2; DNA: TGTGCCAGCAGCTTAGGGGCGGGAGAATACGAGCAGTACTTC; CDR3: CASSLGAGEYEQYF
V: TRBV7-2; size: NA; J: TRBJ1-4; D: NA; DNA: TGTGCCAGCAGCTGGGATGCAACTAATGAAAAACTGTTTTTT; CDR3: CASSWDATNEKLFF
V: TRBV7-9; size: many; J: TRBJ2-5; D: NA; DNA: TGTGCCAGCAGCGCTAGGGGTTCACAAGAGACCCAGTACTTC; CDR3: CASSARGSQETQYF
V: TRBV11-2; size: once; J: TRBJ1-5; D: TRBD1; DNA: TGTGCCAGCAGCTACAGGGGTTGGGATCAGCCCCAGCATTTT; CDR3: CASSYRGWDQPQHF
V: TRBV28; size: few; J: TRBJ2-2; D: TRBD1; DNA: TGTGCCAGCAGAAAAAGGTGGACAGGGGCCTCCACCGGGGAGCTGTTTTTT; CDR3: CASRKRWTGASTGELFF
V: TRBV5-1; size: NA; J: TRBJ2-7; D: NA; DNA: TGCGCCAGCAGCTTAGGACAGACGAACGAGCAGTACTTC; CDR3: CASSLGQTNEQYF
V: TRBV6-5; size: few; J: TRBJ2-2; D: TRBD1; DNA: TGTGCCAGCAGTTACTCGCTTGGCAGGGGGACCGGGGAGCTGTTTTTT; CDR3: CASSYSLGRGTGELFF
V: TRBV12-3/TRBV12-4; size: NA; J: TRBJ2-7; D: NA; DNA: TGTGCCAGCAGTTTGGGCTTCTACGAGCAGCACTTC; CDR3: CASSLGFYEQHF
V: TRBV29-1; size: NA; J: TRBJ2-7; D: NA; DNA: TGCAGCGTTGGTCCCCGTCACGGGGACTACGAGCAGTACTTC; CDR3: CSVGPRHGDYEQYF
V: TRBV5-4; size: few; J: TRBJ2-5; D: TRBD2; DNA: TGTGCCAGCAGACTAGCGCTAGAAGAGACCCAGTACTTC; CDR3: CASRLALEETQYF
V: TRBV20-1; size: NA; J: TRBJ2-5; D: TRBD2; DNA: TGCAGTGCCCAAGGGACTAGCGGGAGAATTGAGACCCAGTACTTC; CDR3: CSAQGTSGRIETQYF